The text below deals with one T cell receptor beta chain. This clonotype has more than one count but fewer than ten. Its binding antigen is unknown. No base-level quality is on record; no much larger clone is a single base apart. TCR beta VDJ combination and CDR3 sequence profiling used genomic DNA as the template. TCR repertoire sequencing was run on an Illumina HiSeq 2000. The authors processed their data as follows. Repertoires were assessed using TRBV/TRBJ rearrangement plots, CDR3 size and DJ length profiles, and Simpson's diversity index. Whichever DNA sequence was most abundant in the deep sequencing data was defined as the immunodominant clone. CDR3 amino acid sequences were checked for sharing between subjects and were compared against published repertoires and the VDJdb database. TCRdb trimmed the raw reads at Q25, called clones with MiXCR and kept productive beta chains. Every entry covers one CDR3 protein and lists the most common genes and DNA from its rows. The V and J calls were not made by the authors but by TCRdb's processing. The sample includes around 200,000 distinct CDR3 sequences, with approximately 48% observed a single time. The top ten constitute about 9.5% of the sample.

V loses 7 bases, J loses 1 base, and the germline ends lie 10 bases apart. The CDR3 has 14 amino acids, counting the end cysteine and phenylalanine. The CDR3 DNA has 42 bases and is translated from base 1. As encoded in the germline V gene, CDR1 is ENHRY while CDR2 is SYGVKD. Flow cytometry had shown CD8+CD57+ cell expansion in the patients selected for sequencing. Every patient had a diagnosis of severe acquired aplastic anemia based on International Study of Aplastic Anemia and Agranulocytosis and Camitta criteria. Patients had received no therapy at the time of blood sampling. In this study, sorted CD4+ and CD8+ T cells from the blood of healthy subjects and of severe aplastic anemia patients had their TCR repertoires deep-sequenced. Patients were enrolled in the USA under clinicaltrials.gov protocols 00001620, 01623167, 00001397, 00071045, 00081523 and 00961064. Ficoll-Paque density gradient centrifugation was used to isolate peripheral blood mononuclear cells. Before DNA was extracted, CD4+ and CD8+ T cells were sorted using either FACS or magnetic beads.

This sample was taken from a study of CD8+CD57+ T cells in acquired aplastic anemia (dated by TCRdb to 2017 to 2018). General notes on the study: Extracted DNA from sorted CD4+ and CD8+ cells averaged about 3.4 ug, ranging from about 0.17 to 27.4 ug. CD8+CD57+ expansion was defined as a frequency above the mean frequency observed in healthy subjects.

Broad study findings and their caveats: Nearly 30 CD8+ CDR3 sequences were found in both patients and controls but appeared to be highly expressed in patients and within the immunodominant clones of the patients. CD8+ Simpson's diversity did not differ significantly between patients and healthy controls (P=0.060).

This TCR came from a human donor with aplastic anemia. Sequences were obtained from sorted CD4+, CD8+, or CD8+CD57+ T cells (not recorded which) from PBMCs. This chain joins TRBV10-3 to TRBJ2-2; TRBD2 might be the D gene, on 6 matching bases. The CDR3 loop reads CAIKSSENTGELFF. The sequenced DNA is TGTGCCATCAAGTCTAGCGAGAACACCGGGGAGCTGTTTTTT.